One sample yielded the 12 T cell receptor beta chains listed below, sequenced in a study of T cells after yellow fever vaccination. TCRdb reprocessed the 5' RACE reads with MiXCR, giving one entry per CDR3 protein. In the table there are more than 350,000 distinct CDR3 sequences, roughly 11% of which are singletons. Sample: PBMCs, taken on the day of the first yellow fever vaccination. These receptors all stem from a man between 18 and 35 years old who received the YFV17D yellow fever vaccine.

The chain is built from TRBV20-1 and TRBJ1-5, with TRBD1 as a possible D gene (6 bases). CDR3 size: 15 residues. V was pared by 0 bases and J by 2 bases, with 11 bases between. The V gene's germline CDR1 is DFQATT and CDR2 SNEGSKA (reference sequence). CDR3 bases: TGCAGTGCTAGAGATTTTCGGGGGCGCAATCAGCCCCAGCATTTT. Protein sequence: CSARDFRGRNQPQHF.

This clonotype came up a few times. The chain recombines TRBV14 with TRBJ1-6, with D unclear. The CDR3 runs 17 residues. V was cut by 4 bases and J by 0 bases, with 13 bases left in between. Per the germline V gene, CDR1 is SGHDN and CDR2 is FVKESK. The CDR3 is CASSLGRKSSYNSPLHF. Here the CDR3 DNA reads TGTGCCAGCAGCCTCGGACGAAAGAGCTCCTATAATTCACCCCTCCACTTT. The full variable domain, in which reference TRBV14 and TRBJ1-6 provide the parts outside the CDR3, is EAGVTQFPSHSVIEKGQTVTLRCDPISGHDNLYWYRRVMGKEIKFLLHFVKESKQDESGMPNNRFLAERTGGTYSTLKVQPAELEDSGVYFCASSLGRKSSYNSPLHFGNGTRLTVT.

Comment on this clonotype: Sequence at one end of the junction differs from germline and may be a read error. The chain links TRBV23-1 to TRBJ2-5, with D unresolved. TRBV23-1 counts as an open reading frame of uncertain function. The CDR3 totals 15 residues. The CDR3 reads CASCQKQRQAETQYF. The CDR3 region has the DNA TGCGCCAGCTGTCAAAAGCAGCGCCAAGCAGAGACCCAGTACTTC.

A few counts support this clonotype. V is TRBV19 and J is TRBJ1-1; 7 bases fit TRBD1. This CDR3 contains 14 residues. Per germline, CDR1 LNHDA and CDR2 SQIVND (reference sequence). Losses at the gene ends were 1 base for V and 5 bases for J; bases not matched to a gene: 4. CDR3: CASSIVPGQTEAFF. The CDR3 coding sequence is TGTGCCAGTAGTATAGTTCCGGGACAGACTGAAGCTTTCTTT.

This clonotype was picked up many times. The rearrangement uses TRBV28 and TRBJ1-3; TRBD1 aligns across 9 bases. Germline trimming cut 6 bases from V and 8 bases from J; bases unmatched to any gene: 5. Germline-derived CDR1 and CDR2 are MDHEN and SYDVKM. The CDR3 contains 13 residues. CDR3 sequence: CASRSGQGDTIYF. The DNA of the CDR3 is TGTGCCAGCAGGTCGGGACAGGGAGACACCATATATTTT. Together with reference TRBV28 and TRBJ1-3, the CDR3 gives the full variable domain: DVKVTQSSRYLVKRTGEKVFLECVQDMDHENMFWYRQDPGLGLRLIYFSYDVKMKEKGDIPEGYSVSREKKERFSLILESASTNQTSMYLCASRSGQGDTIYFGEGSWLTVV.

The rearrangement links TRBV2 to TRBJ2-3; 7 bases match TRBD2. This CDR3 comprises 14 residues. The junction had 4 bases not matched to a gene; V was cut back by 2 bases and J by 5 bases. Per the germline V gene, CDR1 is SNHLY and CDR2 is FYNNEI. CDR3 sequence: CASSELTGGDTQYF. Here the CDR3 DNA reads TGTGCCAGCAGTGAACTGACGGGGGGAGATACGCAGTATTTT.

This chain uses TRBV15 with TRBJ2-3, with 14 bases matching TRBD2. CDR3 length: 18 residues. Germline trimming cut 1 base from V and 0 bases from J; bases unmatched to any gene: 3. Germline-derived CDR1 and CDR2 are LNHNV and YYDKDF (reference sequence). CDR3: CATSRGTSGGQSTDTQYF. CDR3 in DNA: TGTGCCACCAGCAGAGGGACTAGCGGGGGGCAAAGCACAGATACGCAGTATTTT.

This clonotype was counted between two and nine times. Written as DNA, the CDR3 is TGTGCCAGCAGCGGAGAACAGGGGAGAGAGCAGTACTTC. Translation: CASSGEQGREQYF. V gene TRBV9 combines with J gene TRBJ2-7; 7 bases line up with TRBD1. Germline-derived CDR1 and CDR2 are SGDLS and YYNGEE. This CDR3 spans 13 amino acids. The V segment lost 3 bases and the J segment 7 bases; nucleotides outside the gene matches: 7.

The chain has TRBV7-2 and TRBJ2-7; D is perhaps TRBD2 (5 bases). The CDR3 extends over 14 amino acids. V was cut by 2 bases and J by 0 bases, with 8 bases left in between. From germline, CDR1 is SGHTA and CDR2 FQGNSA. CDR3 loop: CASSLYRDSYEQYF. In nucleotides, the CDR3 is TGTGCCAGCAGCTTATACCGGGACTCCTACGAGCAGTACTTC.

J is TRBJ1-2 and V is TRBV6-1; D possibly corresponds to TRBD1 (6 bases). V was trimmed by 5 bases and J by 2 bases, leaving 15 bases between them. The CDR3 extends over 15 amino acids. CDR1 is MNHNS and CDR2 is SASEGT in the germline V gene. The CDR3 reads CASSPRRTVNYGYTF. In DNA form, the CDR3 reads TGTGCCAGCAGTCCGAGGCGGACAGTCAACTATGGCTACACCTTC.

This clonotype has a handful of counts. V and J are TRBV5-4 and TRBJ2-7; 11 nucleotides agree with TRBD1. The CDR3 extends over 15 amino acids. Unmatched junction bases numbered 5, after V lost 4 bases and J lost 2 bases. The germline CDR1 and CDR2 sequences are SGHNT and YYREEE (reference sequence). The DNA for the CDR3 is TGTGCCAGCAGCCAAGGGACAGGGGGACCCTACGAGCAGTACTTC. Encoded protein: CASSQGTGGPYEQYF.

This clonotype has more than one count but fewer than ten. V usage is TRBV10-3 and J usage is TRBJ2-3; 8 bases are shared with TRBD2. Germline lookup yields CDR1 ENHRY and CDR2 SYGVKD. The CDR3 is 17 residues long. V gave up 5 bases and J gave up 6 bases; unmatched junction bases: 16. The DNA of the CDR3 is TGTGCCATCAGTTCCCGTGACTCGCGGGGGGCAACCGATACGCAGTATTTT. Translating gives CAISSRDSRGATDTQYF.